This TCR beta chain came from a study of blood T cell repertoires in COVID-19. Background on the study: Some COVID-19 samples were acute and others convalescent; all came from the United States, Italy and Spain. Nucleic acid was either cDNA or gDNA, and it came from T cells, B-cell-depleted T cells, or PBMCs.

Original data processing: Nucleated cell counts were estimated from reference gene primer amplification. Profiled with immunoSEQ multiplex PCR; TCRdb holds only in-frame clones, not every one. The DNA gave D and trimming, while V, J and clone size come from that table. The table has approximately 190,000 clones, approximately 81% seen once. V was trimmed by 9 bases and J by 0 bases, leaving 21 bases between them. The CDR3 totals 18 residues. Germline CDR1 and CDR2: MGHRA and YSYEKL. V is TRBV4-1 and J is TRBJ2-6; D might be TRBD1 (6 bases). The receptor was derived from a human donor in a cohort sampled during active COVID-19. The sequenced sample consisted of peripheral blood. The CDR3 DNA reads TGCGCCAGTAAAGATTTTGACAGGACTCTCTCTGGGGCCAACGTCCTGACTTTC. Protein: CASKDFDRTLSGANVLTF.